This TCR beta chain was identified during a study of T cell responses to AZD1222 COVID-19 vaccine. Assay: immunoSEQ multiplex PCR; the TCRdb copy retains only in-frame clones and omits some. The sample lists about 120,000 clones, 90% occurring once. Study-level points and caveats: Unmutated variant regions reportedly attract nearly half of all spike-specific TCRs. Clonal diversity may have been underestimated, and the donors were mostly white British, with more females than males.

Germline lookup yields CDR1 SGHRS and CDR2 YFSETQ. V shed 1 base and J 3 bases; nucleotides not matched to a gene: 5. This CDR3 is 15 amino acids long. As to this clone: Its antigen is unidentified.

This chain links TRBV5-1 with TRBJ1-1; 8 bases align to TRBD1. The TCR was taken from an adult in good health. This material consisted of peripheral blood, taken on day 0 of MenACWY control vaccination. Here the CDR3 reads CASSLTGQDHTEAFF. CDR3 DNA sequence: TGCGCCAGCAGCTTGACGGGACAGGACCACACTGAAGCTTTCTTT.